The source of this TCR beta chain is a study of patients and donors after allogeneic stem cell transplantation. One entry per CDR3 protein, called by TCRdb with MiXCR from the RT-PCR reads. The table includes some 150,000 distinct CDR3 sequences, approximately 40% detected once. The V and J ends lost 3 bases and 0 bases respectively, with 18 bases between them. Germline V lookup: CDR1 DFQATT, CDR2 SNEGSKA (reference sequence). The CDR3 has 18 amino acids. This sequence joins TRBV20-1 and TRBJ1-6; tentatively, D is TRBD1 (6 bases). The sequenced sample consisted of blood, either unsorted or a sorted T cell fraction (not recorded which). This clonotype originated in a human donor who was either an allogeneic HSCT recipient or a stem cell or donor lymphocyte infusion donor (not recorded which). It is not recorded whose cells these are; they may come from a transplant donor. DNA of the CDR3: TGCAGTGCTAGCTTAGACAGGCTAGGGCGCTCCTATAATTCACCCCTCCACTTT. This encodes CSASLDRLGRSYNSPLHF.